A single TCR beta chain is shown here with its context. This receptor's antigen is unknown. The input lacks base qualities; no much larger clone sits a single base away. The sample holds other DNA sequences that translate to the same CDR3. This specimen belongs to a study of beta chain features in type 1 diabetes (dated by TCRdb to between 2017 and 2018). Broadly, across the study: No differences in mean age, gender distribution, total cell number or subset yield were found between patients and healthy donors. A total of roughly 98,000,000 sorted cells were examined across all samples, and a strong correlation was observed between cell number per subset and RNA yield. The study compared TCRB repertoires of sorted circulating CD4+ T cell subsets between recently diagnosed type 1 diabetes patients and matched healthy donors. Regulatory and stem cell-like memory subsets were isolated from only 8 patients and 8 healthy donors, whereas naive and central memory subsets came from all 30 or so donors. General study outcomes and caveats: At VDJ recombination sites, patients with type 1 diabetes made fewer insertions and deleted more nucleotides, a pattern implying thymic rearrangement abnormalities. A moderate but significant shortening of TCRB CDR3 length was observed in type 1 diabetes patients in all four CD4+ subsets. Because cDNA was sequenced instead of genomic DNA, activated cells with high expression could be over-represented, although the groups did not differ in activation or CD3 levels. Naive, central memory and regulatory TCRB repertoires appeared to be more similar among patients than among healthy donors. Because the HLA sub-analyses included only small numbers of individuals, any influence of HLA type on TCRB rearrangement was left unresolved. Shorter templates might be favored by PCR, yet because patient and control samples were amplified and corrected together, any such skew would affect both groups equally.

Each donor gave one peripheral blood draw, approximately 100 mL on average, collected into heparinised tubes. Using a panel that included CD45RO, CCR7, CD25, CD127, CD95 and CD27, naive, central memory, regulatory and stem cell-like memory CD4+ T cells were sorted on a BD FACSAria II. All sorted populations exceeded 95% purity. PBMCs were separated immediately by Lymphoprep density gradient centrifugation and were stained directly, without being cultured. So that batch effects would be minimized, each experiment stained and sorted samples in pairs, pairing one healthy donor with one patient. All of the isolated RNA was reverse transcribed with the High Capacity cDNA Reverse Transcription Kit, so expressed TCRB transcripts were sequenced. Deep immunoSEQ sequencing was applied to naive, central memory and regulatory T cell samples, giving an average of approximately 3.8 million total reads per sample. Sorted cells were lysed in RLT buffer, and RNA was extracted using DNase-treated RNeasy Micro or Mini kits according to cell number. Each cell subset was processed on its own to prevent cross-contamination, while patient and healthy donor samples were processed together. Using the immunoSEQ multiplex PCR, TCRB sequences were amplified from cDNA into 87-bp fragments spanning the CDR3 region. Sequencing of the amplicons was done on the Illumina HiSeq platform. Turning to the authors' computational methods: Synthetic template baselines were used to correct PCR bias computationally, reads within Hamming distance 2 were collapsed together, and singletons that could not be merged were discarded. Reads were aligned against IMGT so that V, D and J genes, CDR3 length and insertions or deletions at six rearrangement sites could be assigned. Within each subset, clonotype counts were normalized to sorted cell number, after which true diversity and Gini coefficients were computed with the tcR R package. Repertoire sharing was quantified using the overlap coefficient calculated on TCRB nucleotide sequences. As a proxy for the pre-selection repertoire, out-of-frame TCRB sequences from naive cells were analyzed. TCRdb stores this immuneACCESS table with in-frame sequences only. Part of the clones is absent; in the studies checked, under half of the shortfall reflects unresolved V genes, and no reason is known for the rest. V and J calls and clone size follow that table, whereas D and trimming were derived from the DNA. This sample lists about 410,000 clones; approximately 14% were detected once. The ten most abundant clones make up around 0.039% of the sample.

Relative to germline, V is 0 bases shorter and J is 10 bases shorter, with 7 bases between their ends. The CDR1 and CDR2 encoded by the germline V gene (reference sequence) are LNHNV and YYDKDF. From its cysteine to its phenylalanine, the CDR3 spans 12 amino acids. The retained sequence is limited to the CDR3, 36 bases, with the frame set at the first base. The source material was naive CD4+ T cells from blood. Read against the paper, the sample's cell subset or site label means: true naive CD4+ T cells. The chain uses TRBV15 and TRBJ2-1, with the D gene not confidently named. This TCR derives from a man aged 25 to 40 in good health. CDR3 protein: CATSRDIGEQFF. The nucleotides are TGTGCCACCAGCAGAGATATAGGAGAGCAGTTCTTC.